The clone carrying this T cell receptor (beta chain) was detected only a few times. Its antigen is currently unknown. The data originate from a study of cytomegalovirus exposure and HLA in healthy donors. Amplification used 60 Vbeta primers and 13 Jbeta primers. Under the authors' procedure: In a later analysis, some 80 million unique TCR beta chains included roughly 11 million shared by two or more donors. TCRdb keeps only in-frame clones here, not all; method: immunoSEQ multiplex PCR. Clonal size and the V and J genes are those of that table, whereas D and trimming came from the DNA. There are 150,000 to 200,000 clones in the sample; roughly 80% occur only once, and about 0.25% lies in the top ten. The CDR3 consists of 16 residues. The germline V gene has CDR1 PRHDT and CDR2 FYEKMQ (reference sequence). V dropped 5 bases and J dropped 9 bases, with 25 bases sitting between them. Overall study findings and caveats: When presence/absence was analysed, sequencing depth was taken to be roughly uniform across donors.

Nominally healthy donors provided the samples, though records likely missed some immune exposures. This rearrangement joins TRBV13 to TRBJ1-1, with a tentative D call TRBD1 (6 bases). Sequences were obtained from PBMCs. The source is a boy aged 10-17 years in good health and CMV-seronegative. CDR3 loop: CASSGKLEDRSRQAFF. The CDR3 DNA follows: TGTGCCAGCAGCGGGAAACTTGAGGACAGATCCCGTCAAGCTTTCTTT. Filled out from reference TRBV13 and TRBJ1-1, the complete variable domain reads AAGVIQSPRHLIKEKRETATLKCYPIPRHDTVYWYQQGPGQDPQFLISFYEKMQSDKGSIPDRFSAQQFSDYHSELNMSSLELGDSALYFCASSGKLEDRSRQAFFGQGTRLTVV.